The 15 T cell receptor beta chains presented below share a single source sample, sequenced in a study of T-cell memory formation after mild COVID-19. TCRdb fed the 5' RACE reads into MiXCR, producing one record per CDR3 protein. The table shows about 240,000 distinct CDR3 sequences, with roughly 10% occurring only once. Sequencing was done on a sample of PBMCs or a T cell subset sorted from them (not recorded which). These receptors originate from a man younger than 35 who had mild COVID-19 (a few samples of this study predate the infection). Cell type and time point are not known.

The gene calls are TRBV5-1 and TRBJ2-1, with TRBD2 as a possible D gene (5 bases). The CDR3 length is 15 residues. V lost 3 bases, J lost 0 bases, and 10 bases lay in between. Germline CDR1 reads SGHRS; CDR2 reads YFSETQ. Here the CDR3 reads CASSSGENSYNEQFF. CDR3 coding DNA: TGCGCCAGCAGCTCCGGGGAAAACTCCTACAATGAGCAGTTCTTC. The complete variable domain, with remaining parts taken from reference TRBV5-1 and TRBJ2-1, reads KAGVTQTPRYLIKTRGQQVTLSCSPISGHRSVSWYQQTPGQGLQFLFEYFSETQRNKGNFPGRFSGRQFSNSRSEMNVSTLELGDSALYLCASSSGENSYNEQFFGPGTRLTVL.

The V gene is TRBV5-1, the J gene TRBJ2-5, with D maybe TRBD2 (6 bases). The CDR3 loop spans 12 amino acids. V dropped 6 bases and J dropped 6 bases, with 12 bases sitting between them. Germline V gene lookup returns CDR1 SGHRS and CDR2 YFSETQ. CDR3 region: CASTGGSKTQYF. In DNA, the CDR3 is TGCGCCAGCACCGGGGGTAGCAAGACCCAGTACTTC. Looking up the rest from reference TRBV5-1 and TRBJ2-5 gives the full variable domain: KAGVTQTPRYLIKTRGQQVTLSCSPISGHRSVSWYQQTPGQGLQFLFEYFSETQRNKGNFPGRFSGRQFSNSRSEMNVSTLELGDSALYLCASTGGSKTQYFGPGTRLLVL.

The rearrangement joins TRBV19 to TRBJ2-5; 8 bases align to TRBD1. The J segment lost 3 bases and the V segment lost 5 bases, leaving 11 bases of the junction unmatched. CDR1 and CDR2 (germline): LNHDA, SQIVND (reference sequence). This CDR3 spans 16 amino acids. The CDR3 reads CASSLLQTGEKETQYF. The CDR3 DNA reads TGTGCCAGTAGTTTACTCCAGACAGGGGAGAAAGAGACCCAGTACTTC.

The rearrangement uses TRBV7-3 and TRBJ2-4; 9 nucleotides align to TRBD1. Trimming cost V 2 bases and J 7 bases; bases outside gene matches: 3. The CDR3 loop spans 14 amino acids. Germline V gene data show CDR1 as SGHTA and CDR2 as FQGTGA. The CDR3 nucleotides read TGTGCCAGCAGCTTAGGGGACAGGGATAACATTCAGTACTTC. Its protein product is CASSLGDRDNIQYF.

The chain has TRBV10-3 and TRBJ2-1; D is unresolved. This CDR3 has 14 amino acids. Germline V gives CDR1 ENHRY, CDR2 SYGVKD. The V gene lost 8 bases and the J gene lost 0 bases, with 11 bases spanning the gap. The CDR3 DNA reads TGTGCCATCGGGAAAGCGAGCTCCTACAATGAGCAGTTCTTC. This gives the protein CAIGKASSYNEQFF.

The chain couples TRBV12-3 or TRBV12-4 to TRBJ1-1; D remains unclear. CDR3 length: 14 amino acids. Trimming cost V 6 bases and J 5 bases, with 16 bases left between them. CDR3 DNA: TGTGCCAGCAGATCCGGACTAACGGTAACTGAAGCTTTCTTT. Protein: CASRSGLTVTEAFF.

The chain uses TRBV19 and TRBJ2-2; the D gene could be TRBD1 or TRBD2 (5 bases each). V was pared by 5 bases and J by 2 bases, with 24 bases between. Germline assignment: CDR1 LNHDA and CDR2 SQIVND (reference sequence). This CDR3 is built from 19 residues. CDR3 protein: CASSHSTLSGTVNTGELFF. CDR3 sequence (DNA): TGTGCCAGTAGTCATTCCACCTTGTCCGGGACGGTCAACACCGGGGAGCTGTTTTTT.

This clonotype has at least ten counts. The chain joins TRBV20-1 to TRBJ1-1, with D possibly being TRBD1 (5 bases). The germline V and J ends were trimmed by 5 bases and 1 base, with 8 bases remaining between them. The CDR3 loop spans 12 amino acids. The germline V gene encodes CDR1 DFQATT and CDR2 SNEGSKA (reference sequence). The CDR3 protein is CSAGQANTEAFF. The CDR3 nucleotides read TGCAGTGCTGGACAAGCGAACACTGAAGCTTTCTTT.

This clonotype showed up many times. This chain connects TRBV20-1 to TRBJ2-2; 9 bases are shared with TRBD2. CDR1 and CDR2 from the germline V gene are DFQATT and SNEGSKA (reference sequence). Unmatched junction bases numbered 6, after V lost 4 bases and J lost 3 bases. The CDR3 runs to 15 residues. The CDR3 protein is CSAKGSSGDTGELFF. As DNA, the CDR3 is TGCAGTGCTAAAGGCTCTAGCGGGGACACCGGGGAGCTGTTTTTT.

This clonotype was seen a handful of times. This chain connects TRBV12-3 or TRBV12-4 to TRBJ1-2; 7 positions match TRBD1. CDR3 length equals 13 residues. V was clipped by 6 bases and J by 8 bases; unmatched bases: 9. CDR3 DNA sequence: TGTGCCAGCAGGCGCACAGGGGTAGGCGGCTACACCTTC. Protein: CASRRTGVGGYTF.

At least ten counts were recorded for this clonotype. No conserved phenylalanine or tryptophan ends this CDR3, so it is likely a read error. Because the CDR3's place on the DNA is in doubt, the DNA is left out and the CDR3 is given as listed by TCRdb. The CDR3 sequence is CASSSPTISPRALG. The chain links TRBV5-1 to TRBJ2-5; whether TRBD2, the table's D call, matches the DNA was not checked. The CDR3 adds up to 14 amino acids, both ends counted. Germline CDR1 SGHRS, CDR2 YFSETQ.

The chain employs TRBV5-6 and TRBJ2-5; unclear D gene. Germline CDR1 SGHDT, CDR2 YYEEEE. This CDR3 comprises 16 residues. Trimming took 0 bases from V and 1 from J, leaving 13 bases between them. CDR3 residues: CASSLALLVIQETQYF. The DNA of the CDR3 is TGTGCCAGCAGCTTGGCATTATTGGTCATCCAAGAGACCCAGTACTTC.

This clonotype was picked up many times. The rearrangement links TRBV5-1 to TRBJ2-1, with 11 bases fitting TRBD1. The germline V gene encodes CDR1 SGHRS and CDR2 YFSETQ. This CDR3 is 15 amino acids long. V lost 4 bases, J lost 2 bases, and 2 bases stayed unmatched. CDR3 in amino acids: CASSGTGGTYNEQFF. CDR3 nucleotides: TGCGCCAGCAGCGGGACAGGGGGGACCTACAATGAGCAGTTCTTC.

This clonotype was detected a few times. This rearrangement joins TRBV6-5 to TRBJ2-5; D could derive from TRBD1 or TRBD2 (6 bases each). The CDR3 length is 13 residues. V shed 5 bases and J shed 7 bases, with 14 bases lying between them. The V gene's germline CDR1 is MNHEY and CDR2 SVGAGI. The CDR3 region has the DNA TGTGCCAGCAGTAACGGGGGCCGTGGGACCCAGTACTTC. Its protein is CASSNGGRGTQYF.

This sequence joins TRBV2 and TRBJ2-3, with TRBD1 matching 7 bases. The germline V gene encodes CDR1 SNHLY and CDR2 FYNNEI. V gave up 4 bases and J gave up 5 bases; unmatched junction bases: 12. This CDR3 comprises 16 residues. The CDR3 protein is CASSGMWGTDRDTQYF. The CDR3 region has the DNA TGTGCCAGCAGTGGAATGTGGGGGACAGACAGAGATACGCAGTATTTT.